These T cell receptor beta chains were read from a single sample in a study of blood T cell repertoires in COVID-19. The table came from immunoSEQ multiplex PCR; TCRdb's copy has only in-frame clones and leaves some out. The data contain over 70,000 clones, 80% of them singletons. The sequencing input was peripheral blood. The receptor source for this set is an elderly woman with acute or convalescent COVID-19. Each CDR3 is given with its conserved first and last residue. A D gene is named only where the DNA matches it firmly. Only some rows state a clone size, as once, few, many or a class for expanded clones.

v_call: TRBV9; cdr3_length: 15; j_call: TRBJ1-3; clone_size: .; d_call: .; cdr3_nt: TGTGCCAGCAGCGTAGGTCAGGGCGCTGGAAACACCATATATTTT; cdr3_aa: CASSVGQGAGNTIYF
v_call: TRBV2; cdr3_length: 15; j_call: TRBJ1-6; clone_size: .; d_call: TRBD1; cdr3_nt: TGTGCCAGCAGGCCCTCCGGGACAGCTAATTCACCCCTCCACTTT; cdr3_aa: CASRPSGTANSPLHF
v_call: TRBV5-1; cdr3_length: 15; j_call: TRBJ2-1; clone_size: .; d_call: TRBD1; cdr3_nt: TGCGCCAGCAGCCGCGGACAGGGTGGGAACAATGAGCAGTTCTTC; cdr3_aa: CASSRGQGGNNEQFF
v_call: TRBV6-1; cdr3_length: 19; j_call: TRBJ2-3; clone_size: .; d_call: .; cdr3_nt: TGTGCCAGCAGTGGGGGGAGGGGGGCAGGGATGGCTCGGGTTGATACGCAGTATTTT; cdr3_aa: CASSGGRGAGMARVDTQYF
v_call: TRBV7-6; cdr3_length: 19; j_call: TRBJ2-1; clone_size: .; d_call: .; cdr3_nt: TGTGCCAGCAGCTTAGTCCCGTTACATACGGGAAGCTCCTACAATGAGCAGTTCTTC; cdr3_aa: CASSLVPLHTGSSYNEQFF
v_call: TRBV19; cdr3_length: 16; j_call: TRBJ2-5; clone_size: few; d_call: TRBD2; cdr3_nt: TGTGCCAGTAGTCAGGGACTAGCGGGGGGGATGGAGACCCAGTACTTC; cdr3_aa: CASSQGLAGGMETQYF
v_call: TRBV19; cdr3_length: 16; j_call: TRBJ1-5; clone_size: .; d_call: .; cdr3_nt: TGTGCCAGTAGTATGCCCGGGTTAGGGGCGAGTCAGCCCCAGCATTTT; cdr3_aa: CASSMPGLGASQPQHF
v_call: TRBV9; cdr3_length: 13; j_call: TRBJ1-2; clone_size: few; d_call: TRBD1; cdr3_nt: TGTGCCAGCAGCCCGGACAGGAACTATGGCTACACCTTC; cdr3_aa: CASSPDRNYGYTF
v_call: TRBV5-5; cdr3_length: 15; j_call: TRBJ1-3; clone_size: few; d_call: .; cdr3_nt: TGTGCCAGCAGCTTGCGAGGGATCTCTGGAAACACCATATATTTT; cdr3_aa: CASSLRGISGNTIYF
v_call: TRBV5-1; cdr3_length: 15; j_call: TRBJ1-4; clone_size: .; d_call: TRBD1; cdr3_nt: TGCGCCAGCAGCTCCCAGGGGGCTGCTAATGAAAAACTGTTTTTT; cdr3_aa: CASSSQGAANEKLFF
v_call: TRBV6-1; cdr3_length: 18; j_call: TRBJ2-3; clone_size: .; d_call: .; cdr3_nt: TGTGCCAGCAGTGAAGTGGGACATATTTGGTCTCTCACAGATACGCAGTATTTT; cdr3_aa: CASSEVGHIWSLTDTQYF
v_call: TRBV20-1; cdr3_length: 11; j_call: TRBJ1-2; clone_size: .; d_call: .; cdr3_nt: TGCAGTGCTAGAGCCGTGTATGGCTACACCTTC; cdr3_aa: CSARAVYGYTF
v_call: TRBV6-1; cdr3_length: 15; j_call: TRBJ2-1; clone_size: .; d_call: TRBD1; cdr3_nt: TGTGCCAGCAGTGAAATGCGGACAGGGGGCGGTAGGAAGTTCTTC; cdr3_aa: CASSEMRTGGGRKFF
v_call: TRBV11-3; cdr3_length: 15; j_call: TRBJ2-1; clone_size: .; d_call: .; cdr3_nt: TGTGCCAGCAGCTTTCAGGGGAGCTCCTACAATGAGCAGTTCTTC; cdr3_aa: CASSFQGSSYNEQFF
v_call: TRBV5-1; cdr3_length: 19; j_call: TRBJ2-7; clone_size: .; d_call: TRBD2; cdr3_nt: TGCGCCAGCAGCTTGGTCACCCCAGGACTAGCGCAAAAAACCTACGAGCAGTACTTC; cdr3_aa: CASSLVTPGLAQKTYEQYF
v_call: TRBV7-8; cdr3_length: 16; j_call: TRBJ2-1; clone_size: .; d_call: .; cdr3_nt: TGTGCCAGCAGCTTACGGGGTAAGAGCTCCTACAATGAGCAGTTCTTC; cdr3_aa: CASSLRGKSSYNEQFF
v_call: TRBV3-1/TRBV3-2; cdr3_length: 13; j_call: TRBJ1-3; clone_size: .; d_call: .; cdr3_nt: TGTGCCAGCACCTCACCCCCCGCGGGCACCATATATTTT; cdr3_aa: CASTSPPAGTIYF
v_call: TRBV6-5; cdr3_length: 14; j_call: TRBJ2-7; clone_size: .; d_call: TRBD1; cdr3_nt: TGTGCCAGCCTATTACAGGGGTCTTTAGGCGAGCAGTACTTC; cdr3_aa: CASLLQGSLGEQYF
v_call: TRBV15; cdr3_length: 18; j_call: TRBJ2-1; clone_size: .; d_call: TRBD2; cdr3_nt: TGTGCCACCAGCACGACTCCTCTGGCAGCGGGGGGGCAAAATGAGCAGTTCTTC; cdr3_aa: CATSTTPLAAGGQNEQFF
v_call: TRBV7-8; cdr3_length: 13; j_call: TRBJ2-5; clone_size: .; d_call: .; cdr3_nt: TGTGCCATCGAGGGGGTATCCCAAGAGACCCAGTACTTC; cdr3_aa: CAIEGVSQETQYF
v_call: TRBV18; cdr3_length: 14; j_call: TRBJ1-5; clone_size: .; d_call: TRBD1; cdr3_nt: TGTGCCAGCTCACCATACGACAGGGATCAGCCCCAGCATTTT; cdr3_aa: CASSPYDRDQPQHF
v_call: TRBV3-1/TRBV3-2; cdr3_length: 14; j_call: TRBJ2-1; clone_size: .; d_call: TRBD1; cdr3_nt: TGTGCCAGCAGCCAAGGGGCAGGGGGCGATGAGCAGTTCTTC; cdr3_aa: CASSQGAGGDEQFF
v_call: TRBV7-9; cdr3_length: 16; j_call: TRBJ2-7; clone_size: few; d_call: TRBD1; cdr3_nt: TGTGCCAGCAGCCGTCGGACAGGGGGGTTTTCCTACGAGCAGTACTTC; cdr3_aa: CASSRRTGGFSYEQYF
v_call: TRBV2; cdr3_length: 14; j_call: TRBJ2-1; clone_size: .; d_call: TRBD2; cdr3_nt: TGTGCCAGCAGCCAGCGGGGGCAGGACAATGAGCAGTTCTTC; cdr3_aa: CASSQRGQDNEQFF
v_call: TRBV7-3; cdr3_length: 16; j_call: TRBJ2-5; clone_size: once; d_call: TRBD1; cdr3_nt: TGTGCCAGCAGCTCGGGGACAGGGGGCGCGGGAGAGACCCAGTACTTC; cdr3_aa: CASSSGTGGAGETQYF
v_call: TRBV5-3; cdr3_length: 16; j_call: TRBJ1-6; clone_size: few; d_call: TRBD1; cdr3_nt: TGTGCCAGAAGTTACCCCCGGGACAGGTGCTGGTCACCCCTCCACTTT; cdr3_aa: CARSYPRDRCWSPLHF
v_call: TRBV7-6; cdr3_length: 15; j_call: TRBJ1-1; clone_size: .; d_call: TRBD1; cdr3_nt: TGTGCCAGCAGCTTAGCAGGACAGGGGCGGGCTGAAGCTTTCTTT; cdr3_aa: CASSLAGQGRAEAFF
v_call: TRBV6-5; cdr3_length: 15; j_call: TRBJ2-7; clone_size: .; d_call: TRBD1; cdr3_nt: TGTGCCAGCAGAGGGATTGGGACAGGGTGGTACGAGCAGTACTTC; cdr3_aa: CASRGIGTGWYEQYF
v_call: TRBV6-5; cdr3_length: 14; j_call: TRBJ2-3; clone_size: .; d_call: TRBD1; cdr3_nt: TGTGCCAGCAGTTTGGACAGGGCGACAGATACGCAGTATTTT; cdr3_aa: CASSLDRATDTQYF
v_call: TRBV11-2; cdr3_length: 12; j_call: TRBJ2-5; clone_size: .; d_call: .; cdr3_nt: TGTGCCAGCAGCTTAGCTGAAGAGACCCAGTACTTC; cdr3_aa: CASSLAEETQYF
v_call: TRBV6-5; cdr3_length: 15; j_call: TRBJ1-2; clone_size: .; d_call: .; cdr3_nt: TGTGCCAGCAGGCCCCCGGGACAACGGGACTATGGCTACACCTTC; cdr3_aa: CASRPPGQRDYGYTF
v_call: TRBV29-1; cdr3_length: 12; j_call: TRBJ2-4; clone_size: .; d_call: .; cdr3_nt: TGCAGCGTCTATTGGAGGGGGGGAGTTCAGTACTTC; cdr3_aa: CSVYWRGGVQYF
v_call: TRBV19; cdr3_length: 14; j_call: TRBJ1-5; clone_size: .; d_call: .; cdr3_nt: TGTGCCAGTAGTCATGGGGGGAAAGGGCAGCCCCAGCATTTT; cdr3_aa: CASSHGGKGQPQHF
v_call: TRBV4-1; cdr3_length: 15; j_call: TRBJ1-4; clone_size: .; d_call: TRBD1; cdr3_nt: TGCGCCAGCAGCCAAGCGGGCAGGGGGAATGAAAAACTGTTTTTT; cdr3_aa: CASSQAGRGNEKLFF
v_call: TRBV3-1/TRBV3-2; cdr3_length: 15; j_call: TRBJ2-1; clone_size: .; d_call: TRBD2; cdr3_nt: TGTGCCAGCGGGGGACTAGCGGGAGCTTACAATGAGCAGTTCTTC; cdr3_aa: CASGGLAGAYNEQFF
v_call: TRBV2; cdr3_length: 13; j_call: TRBJ2-7; clone_size: .; d_call: TRBD2; cdr3_nt: TGTGCCAGCAGTACTAGCGGAGCCCTCTCGGGGTACTTC; cdr3_aa: CASSTSGALSGYF
v_call: TRBV5-6; cdr3_length: 13; j_call: TRBJ2-7; clone_size: .; d_call: .; cdr3_nt: TGTGCCAGCAGCGCATACCGGGGGTACGAGCAGTACTTC; cdr3_aa: CASSAYRGYEQYF
v_call: TRBV11-2; cdr3_length: 16; j_call: TRBJ2-5; clone_size: .; d_call: TRBD2; cdr3_nt: TGTGCCAGCAGCTTCATCCCGGGACTAGCAGCGGAGACCCAGTACTTC; cdr3_aa: CASSFIPGLAAETQYF
v_call: TRBV3-1/TRBV3-2; cdr3_length: 13; j_call: TRBJ2-5; clone_size: .; d_call: TRBD2; cdr3_nt: TGTGCCAGCGTCCGACTAGCCGGTGAGACCCAGTACTTC; cdr3_aa: CASVRLAGETQYF
v_call: TRBV30; cdr3_length: 16; j_call: TRBJ2-1; clone_size: .; d_call: TRBD2; cdr3_nt: TGTGCCTGGAGTGTAGGAGGGAGGGGACCTTACAATGAGCAGTTCTTC; cdr3_aa: CAWSVGGRGPYNEQFF
v_call: TRBV19; cdr3_length: 16; j_call: TRBJ1-4; clone_size: .; d_call: .; cdr3_nt: TGTGCCAGTAGTATCCGACAGCATTCAACTAATGAAAAACTGTTTTTT; cdr3_aa: CASSIRQHSTNEKLFF
v_call: TRBV7-8; cdr3_length: 12; j_call: TRBJ1-2; clone_size: .; d_call: .; cdr3_nt: TGTGCCAGCAGCCCACCAGGGGATGGCTACACCTTC; cdr3_aa: CASSPPGDGYTF
v_call: TRBV5-6; cdr3_length: 18; j_call: TRBJ2-3; clone_size: .; d_call: TRBD2; cdr3_nt: TGTGCCAGCAGCTTTGGGACTAGCGGGTTTCCTAGCACAGATACGCAGTATTTT; cdr3_aa: CASSFGTSGFPSTDTQYF